These 27 T cell receptor beta chains originate from one sample sequenced in a study of immune cell composition in non-small cell lung cancer. Clones were sequenced by immunoSEQ multiplex PCR, and TCRdb holds only the in-frame ones, with some missing. Among several thousand clones listed, about four fifths were seen once. Normal lung was taken at the farthest possible site, at least 3 cm from tumour. Sequencing input: non-adjacent lung tissue. These receptors were collected from a human donor with non-small cell lung cancer.

The rearrangement links TRBV7-9 to TRBJ2-6, with D unclear. CDR1 is SEHNR and CDR2 is FQNEAQ in the germline V gene (reference sequence). Trimming stripped 2 bases from V and 1 base from J, with 6 bases between. CDR3 length equals 15 residues. The CDR3 here is CASSLKGSGANVLTF. DNA for the CDR3: TGTGCCAGCAGCTTAAAGGGTTCTGGGGCCAACGTCCTGACTTTC. Drawing the rest from reference TRBV7-9 and TRBJ2-6, the complete variable domain is DTGVSQNPRHKITKRGQNVTFRCDPISEHNRLYWYRQTLGQGPEFLTYFQNEAQLEKSRLLSDRFSAERPKGSFSTLEIQRTEQGDSAMYLCASSLKGSGANVLTFGAGSRLTVL.

The rearrangement uses TRBV9 and TRBJ2-7, with 11 bases identical to TRBD2. CDR1 is SGDLS, CDR2 YYNGEE, per germline. Unmatched junction bases numbered 8, after V lost 3 bases and J lost 9 bases. The CDR3 spans 14 residues. This CDR3 reads CASSGTPTSGGQYF. CDR3 DNA: TGTGCCAGCAGCGGCACCCCAACTAGCGGGGGGCAGTACTTC.

This clone was recorded a few times. The gene calls are TRBV6-6 and TRBJ1-2; D gene unclear. Germline assignment: CDR1 MNHNY and CDR2 SVGAGI (reference sequence). This CDR3 comprises 12 residues. The V and J ends lost 5 bases and 7 bases respectively, with 11 bases between them. This CDR3 reads CASSQRQGGYTF. DNA of the CDR3: TGTGCCAGCAGTCAAAGACAAGGTGGCTACACCTTC.

The chain links TRBV5-1 to TRBJ1-1, with a tentative D call TRBD1 (6 bases). Deletions cut 0 bases from V and 5 bases from J, with 11 bases between. Germline loops: CDR1 SGHRS, CDR2 YFSETQ. The CDR3 is 14 residues long. The CDR3 nucleotides are TGCGCCAGCAGCTTGGGGGAGGGGGAGACTGAAGCTTTCTTT. Protein: CASSLGEGETEAFF. Combining the CDR3 with reference TRBV5-1 and TRBJ1-1 gives the whole variable domain KAGVTQTPRYLIKTRGQQVTLSCSPISGHRSVSWYQQTPGQGLQFLFEYFSETQRNKGNFPGRFSGRQFSNSRSEMNVSTLELGDSALYLCASSLGEGETEAFFGQGTRLTVV.

The chain employs TRBV6-5 and TRBJ2-5, with TRBD2 as a possible D gene (5 bases). This CDR3 spans 12 amino acids. Between the trimmed V and J ends, which lost 9 bases and 5 bases, there was a span of 13 bases. Germline CDR1 is MNHEY and CDR2 is SVGAGI. This chain's CDR3 is CASGLAAETQYF. CDR3 DNA sequence: TGTGCCAGTGGACTGGCGGCGGAGACCCAGTACTTC.

The rearrangement uses TRBV5-4 and TRBJ2-3, with a weak D call TRBD1 (5 bases). Germline V CDR1 and CDR2: SGHNT, YYREEE (reference sequence). V was shortened by 3 bases and J by 2 bases, with 22 bases between the two germline ends. The CDR3 covers 18 residues. The CDR3 here is CASSSNFIRGPLTDTQYF. In nucleotides, the CDR3 is TGTGCCAGCAGCTCTAACTTCATTAGGGGTCCCCTCACAGATACGCAGTATTTT.

The gene calls are TRBV21-1 and TRBJ1-5; the D call TRBD1 from the table was never checked on the DNA. TRBV21-1 is a pseudogene. This CDR3 is built from 18 residues. Here the CDR3 reads CASSKDRDRVNGNQPQHF. For the CDR3, the DNA is TGTGCCAGCAGCAAAGACCGGGACAGGGTGAACGGCAATCAGCCCCAGCATTTT.

The chain is built from TRBV7-6 and TRBJ2-5; TRBD1 matches 9 bases. Looked up from germline, CDR1 is SGHVS and CDR2 is FNYEAQ. V shed 5 bases and J 6 bases; nucleotides not matched to a gene: 7. This CDR3 comprises 14 residues. CDR3 residues: CASSADRGLQTQYF. Here the CDR3 DNA reads TGTGCCAGCAGCGCGGACAGGGGTTTACAGACCCAGTACTTC. The variable domain in full, completed from reference TRBV7-6 and TRBJ2-5, reads GAGVSQSPRYKVTKRGQDVALRCDPISGHVSLYWYRQALGQGPEFLTYFNYEAQQDKSGLPNDRFSAERPEGSISTLTIQRTEQRDSAMYRCASSADRGLQTQYFGPGTRLLVL.

V is TRBV6-1 and J is TRBJ1-1, with D tentatively TRBD1 (5 bases). Per germline, CDR1 MNHNS and CDR2 SASEGT. This CDR3 region has 14 residues. Trimming shortened V by 7 bases and J by 4 bases, and 16 bases separated the two germline ends. This chain's CDR3 is CASTRSGKSTEAFF. CDR3 bases: TGTGCCAGCACCCGCTCAGGGAAAAGCACTGAAGCTTTCTTT.

The J gene is TRBJ1-1, the V gene TRBV4-2; D is uncertain. V dropped 5 bases and J dropped 1 base, with 5 bases sitting between them. The germline V gene has CDR1 LGHNA and CDR2 YNFKEQ. This CDR3 is 12 amino acids long. The CDR3 spells CASSWGNTEAFF. The CDR3 DNA reads as TGTGCCAGCAGCTGGGGGAACACTGAAGCTTTCTTT.

The gene calls are TRBV5-5 and TRBJ2-2, with 9 positions matching TRBD2. The CDR3 spans 15 residues. Per the germline V gene, CDR1 is SGHKS and CDR2 is YYEKEE (reference sequence). With 4 bases clipped from V and 4 bases from J, the junction kept 5 bases outside the gene matches. The DNA of the CDR3 is TGTGCCAGCAGCCAAGAAGCGGGGGGCACCGGGGAGCTGTTTTTT. This translates into CASSQEAGGTGELFF.

This sequence joins TRBV27 and TRBJ1-5, with 9 bases matching TRBD1. The germline CDR1 and CDR2 sequences are MNHEY and SMNVEV (reference sequence). V dropped 6 bases and J dropped 5; count of bases not matched to a gene: 2. The CDR3 is 13 residues long. The DNA of the CDR3 is TGTGCCAGCAGCCGACAGGGGGATCAGCCCCAGCATTTT. Protein sequence: CASSRQGDQPQHF.

The genes are TRBV6-1 and TRBJ2-2, with D maybe TRBD1 (5 bases). This CDR3 region has 13 residues. The germline CDR1 and CDR2 sequences are MNHNS and SASEGT. V was clipped by 4 bases and J by 7 bases, with 10 bases between them. The CDR3 DNA sequence: TGTGCCAGCAGTGTCTCAGGGCTCGGGGAGCTGTTTTTT. Translated, it gives CASSVSGLGELFF.

In this sample, this clone turned up a few times. The V gene is TRBV9, the J gene TRBJ2-5; D ambiguous. Germline lookup yields CDR1 SGDLS and CDR2 YYNGEE. Trimming removed 2 bases from V and 4 bases from J, with 12 bases in between. The CDR3 covers 14 residues. CDR3 DNA sequence: TGTGCCAGCAGCGTCCTTCCGGTACGAGAGACCCAGTACTTC. Protein sequence: CASSVLPVRETQYF.

Only one count was recorded for this clone. The V gene is TRBV7-9, the J gene TRBJ1-2; TRBD1 agrees at 7 bases. Germline V lookup: CDR1 SEHNR, CDR2 FQNEAQ (reference sequence). This CDR3 is built from 12 residues. V was pared by 5 bases and J by 6 bases, with 3 bases of the junction left unmatched. CDR3 nucleotides: TGTGCCAGCAGCCAGACAGGGAATGGCTACACCTTC. Its protein is CASSQTGNGYTF.

The V and J genes are TRBV9 and TRBJ2-1, with TRBD1 matching over 7 bases. The V gene end was trimmed by 0 bases and the J gene end by 2 bases; junction bases not matched to a gene: 5. The CDR3 is made up of 16 amino acids. Germline V gives CDR1 SGDLS, CDR2 YYNGEE. In DNA form, the CDR3 reads TGTGCCAGCAGCGTAGAGGGGGCGTCTACCTACAATGAGCAGTTCTTC. Translating it yields CASSVEGASTYNEQFF.

J is TRBJ1-2 and V is TRBV27, with D hard to call. Per germline, CDR1 MNHEY and CDR2 SMNVEV (reference sequence). The CDR3 has 11 amino acids. V was pared by 8 bases and J by 1 base, with 5 bases between. The CDR3 nucleotides are TGTGCCAGCGGTCATAACTATGGCTACACCTTC. This encodes CASGHNYGYTF.

The chain uses TRBV6-4 and TRBJ2-1; 10 bases match TRBD1. CDR3 length: 16 amino acids. CDR1 is MRHNA and CDR2 is SNTAGT in the germline V gene. The junction had 6 bases not matched to a gene; V was cut back by 0 bases and J by 7 bases. DNA of the CDR3: TGTGCCAGCAGTGACTCCCCGGGACAGGGGAGTAATGAGCAGTTCTTC. Amino acid sequence: CASSDSPGQGSNEQFF.

As to this clone: The same CDR3 is also encoded by other DNA sequences in this sample. The chain recombines TRBV5-4 with TRBJ1-2; a possible D gene is TRBD1 (5 bases). The germline V gene encodes CDR1 SGHNT and CDR2 YYREEE (reference sequence). The CDR3 runs to 13 residues. The ends were cut back, 3 bases at V and 6 bases at J, with 12 bases in the middle. The DNA for the CDR3 is TGTGCCAGCAGCTGGGCTCGGGGCGATGGCTACACCTTC. As protein: CASSWARGDGYTF.

This clone was seen only a few times. This chain links TRBV6-5 with TRBJ1-6; D possibly corresponds to TRBD1 (6 bases). The length of the CDR3 is 15 residues. The germline V gene encodes CDR1 MNHEY and CDR2 SVGAGI. V was clipped by 7 bases and J by 7 bases, with 17 bases between them. CDR3 DNA sequence: TGTGCCAGCAAGACGGGGGGCGAATGGAATTCACCCCTCCACTTT. Its translation: CASKTGGEWNSPLHF.

This clone has just one count. J is TRBJ1-1 and V is TRBV19, with 8 positions matching TRBD1. V dropped 4 bases and J dropped 1; count of bases not matched to a gene: 8. The germline V gene encodes CDR1 LNHDA and CDR2 SQIVND (reference sequence). This CDR3 has 16 residues. CDR3 region: CASSTTAGTGNTEAFF. CDR3 bases: TGTGCCAGTAGTACCACTGCCGGGACAGGGAACACTGAAGCTTTCTTT.

The chain links TRBV7-2 to TRBJ1-2, with 8 positions matching TRBD1. Germline CDR1 and CDR2: SGHTA and FQGNSA. J lost 3 bases, V lost 5 bases, and 2 bases had no gene match. The CDR3 totals 13 residues. In DNA, the CDR3 is TGTGCCAGCAGCCAGGACAGGGACTATGGCTACACCTTC. Its protein product is CASSQDRDYGYTF.

The genes are TRBV7-9 and TRBJ1-2, with TRBD1 identical over 11 bases. The CDR3 extends over 15 amino acids. The V gene's germline CDR1 is SEHNR and CDR2 FQNEAQ (reference sequence). V lost 5 bases and J lost 7; bases outside the gene matches: 9. CDR3 loop: CASSPLPGTGGGYTF. CDR3 coding DNA: TGTGCCAGCAGCCCCCTCCCCGGGACAGGGGGTGGCTACACCTTC. Together with reference TRBV7-9 and TRBJ1-2, the CDR3 gives the full variable domain: DTGVSQNPRHKITKRGQNVTFRCDPISEHNRLYWYRQTLGQGPEFLTYFQNEAQLEKSRLLSDRFSAERPKGSFSTLEIQRTEQGDSAMYLCASSPLPGTGGGYTFGSGTRLTVV.

The chain carries TRBV7-9 and TRBJ2-1; a possible D gene is TRBD2 (6 bases). The CDR3 is made up of 15 amino acids. The V end was cut by 3 bases, the J end by 4 bases, with 13 bases between. Germline CDR1 SEHNR, CDR2 FQNEAQ (reference sequence). The CDR3 here is CASSFFLAHYNEQFF. The CDR3 DNA reads TGTGCCAGCAGCTTCTTCCTAGCGCATTACAATGAGCAGTTCTTC.

The chain employs TRBV11-3 and TRBJ1-3; D is perhaps TRBD1 (5 bases). The V and J ends lost 1 base and 7 bases respectively, with 11 bases between them. Germline values: CDR1 SGHNT, CDR2 YENEEA. There are 14 residues in the CDR3. CDR3 region: CASSLGGEGNTIYF. The CDR3 nucleotides read TGTGCCAGCAGCTTAGGGGGGGAAGGGAACACCATATATTTT.

This clone came up once. J is TRBJ2-7 and V is TRBV10-3, with 7 nucleotides matching TRBD1. This CDR3 comprises 16 residues. CDR1 ENHRY and CDR2 SYGVKD come from the germline V gene. V lost 6 bases to trimming and J lost 2 bases; unmatched junction nucleotides: 13. The CDR3 DNA reads TGTGCCATCAGGGAAGGACAGGTCGGTTGGGCCTACGAGCAGTACTTC. It encodes CAIREGQVGWAYEQYF.

This rearrangement joins TRBV5-4 to TRBJ1-2; no definite D call. The germline V gene has CDR1 SGHNT and CDR2 YYREEE (reference sequence). This CDR3 is 14 amino acids long. Trimming stripped 3 bases from V and 2 bases from J, with 11 bases between. The CDR3 bases are TGTGCCAGCAGCTCGCTGGACGGGAACTATGGCTACACCTTC. This codes for CASSSLDGNYGYTF.